This passage covers 9 T cell receptor beta chains from one sample sequenced in a study of T cell responses to AZD1222 COVID-19 vaccine. The method was immunoSEQ multiplex PCR; TCRdb's version includes in-frame clones alone and lacks a portion of them. The sample shows about 93,000 clones, around 87% of them seen only once. The specimen comprised peripheral blood, sampled 28 days after the second AZD1222 dose. These receptors all stem from an adult who received the AZD1222 COVID-19 vaccine.

The V call is TRBV2, the J call TRBJ1-1; D not certain. Looked up from germline, CDR1 is SNHLY and CDR2 is FYNNEI. The length of the CDR3 is 13 residues. V gave up 3 bases and J gave up 4 bases, with 9 bases separating them. CDR3 region: CASSDTGSTEAFF. The CDR3 bases are TGTGCCAGCAGTGATACGGGTAGCACTGAAGCTTTCTTT.

This clone was counted a single time. V usage is TRBV18 and J usage is TRBJ1-1; D is possibly TRBD1 (5 bases). The CDR3 length is 15 residues. Germline V gene sequence: CDR1 KGHSH, CDR2 LQKENI. V was clipped by 6 bases and J by 1 base, with 15 bases between them. CDR3 in amino acids: CASSPTLTENTEAFF. Here the CDR3 DNA reads TGTGCCAGCTCCCCAACGTTGACAGAGAACACTGAAGCTTTCTTT.

This chain's CDR3 is CASTDGYGYTF. CDR3 DNA: TGTGCCAGCACCGACGGCTATGGCTACACCTTC. The chain couples TRBV27 to TRBJ1-2; D ambiguous. V was clipped by 7 bases and J by 4 bases, with 7 bases between them. The germline gives CDR1 MNHEY, CDR2 SMNVEV (reference sequence). CDR3 length: 11 amino acids.

This clone was observed a handful of times. The rearrangement links TRBV6-6 to TRBJ1-1; D is uncertain. V lost 0 bases to trimming and J lost 1 base, with 3 bases between them. CDR1 MNHNY and CDR2 SVGAGI come from the germline V gene (reference sequence). The CDR3 has 13 residues. The CDR3 sequence: CASSYSANTEAFF. The CDR3 coding sequence is TGTGCCAGCAGTTACTCAGCGAACACTGAAGCTTTCTTT.

The chain uses TRBV7-2 and TRBJ2-3; 7 bases are shared with TRBD1. Trimming removed 0 bases from V and 5 bases from J; junction bases left unmatched: 5. The CDR3 covers 15 residues. The V gene's germline CDR1 is SGHTA and CDR2 FQGNSA. This CDR3 reads CASSLAQGVLDTQYF. The CDR3 DNA follows: TGTGCCAGCAGCTTAGCGCAGGGGGTTTTAGATACGCAGTATTTT.

This sequence joins TRBV7-2 and TRBJ2-7; D may be TRBD2 (6 bases). Trimming cost V 5 bases and J 4 bases, with 15 bases left between them. The germline V gene encodes CDR1 SGHTA and CDR2 FQGNSA. The CDR3 extends over 14 amino acids. CDR3 amino acids: CASSPRGAIYEQYF. The CDR3 DNA is TGTGCCAGCAGCCCCCGCGGGGCTATATACGAGCAGTACTTC.

The V gene is TRBV18, the J gene TRBJ1-2; D gene uncertain. This CDR3 contains 17 residues. Per germline, CDR1 KGHSH and CDR2 LQKENI. Deletions cut 2 bases from V and 5 bases from J, with 21 bases between. CDR3 coding DNA: TGTGCCAGCTCACCATTTGCATACGGCCAGGCCGCTTATGGCTACACCTTC. Translated, it gives CASSPFAYGQAAYGYTF.

This clone was observed once. This chain joins TRBV6-1 and TRBJ1-3; a possible D gene is TRBD1 (6 bases). Trimming cost V 3 bases and J 0 bases, with 6 bases left between them. Per germline, CDR1 MNHNS and CDR2 SASEGT. This CDR3 has 14 residues. The CDR3 sequence is CASSETGSGNTIYF. The CDR3 DNA follows: TGTGCCAGCAGTGAGACAGGCTCTGGAAACACCATATATTTT.

The rearrangement joins TRBV5-1 to TRBJ2-5; 8 bases agree with TRBD1. CDR3 length equals 15 residues. Per germline, CDR1 SGHRS and CDR2 YFSETQ. The V segment lost 0 bases and the J segment 4 bases; nucleotides outside the gene matches: 5. The CDR3 DNA is TGCGCCAGCAGCTTGGGGACAGGGAGGCGAGAGACCCAGTACTTC. Amino acid sequence: CASSLGTGRRETQYF.